The sequence of this TCR beta chain was determined in a study of blood T cell repertoires in COVID-19. CDR3 length: 14 amino acids. Germline CDR1 reads LNHDA; CDR2 reads SQIVND (reference sequence). Trimming shortened V by 5 bases and J by 0 bases, and 11 bases separated the two germline ends. Produced via immunoSEQ multiplex PCR; TCRdb's table is partial and in-frame only. The table records about 330,000 clones, around 90% of them present only once. Sequencing was carried out using peripheral blood. The chain recombines TRBV19 with TRBJ2-7; D remains ambiguous. The sequence derives from a man aged 25-45 years with COVID-19, enrolled during active disease. CDR3 region: CASSLITSSYEQYF. In nucleotides, the CDR3 is TGTGCCAGTAGTCTCATTACAAGCTCCTACGAGCAGTACTTC.